The source of this TCR beta chain is a study of T cells in narcolepsy. On the study more broadly: Patients with NT1 or NT2 and healthy control donors were enrolled. Whole-study results and caveats: Comparing one patient's CSF and blood CD4+ clonotypes highlighted HCRT- and TRIB2-specific autoreactive clonotypes. Autoreactive clone sequences were missing from some blood memory CD4+ repertoires. Autoreactive clonotypes reportedly recurred in blood of same and different patients, not controls.

For this clone: Its antigen remains unidentified.

The ends were cut back, 5 bases at V and 2 bases at J, with 9 bases in the middle. Germline V gene data show CDR1 as SNHLY and CDR2 as FYNNEI. The CDR3 contains 13 residues. The data were produced by immunoSEQ multiplex PCR, yet TCRdb's version contains in-frame clones alone and is incomplete. The sample has some 30,000 clones, 86% seen once. Sequenced material: CD45RA- memory CD4+ T cells from PBMCs. The J gene is TRBJ2-5, the V gene TRBV2, with D possibly being TRBD2 (5 bases). The sequence was obtained from a human donor with narcolepsy. The CDR3 region has the DNA TGTGCCAGCAGTACCACTAGGCAAGAGACCCAGTACTTC. Translating gives CASSTTRQETQYF.